This T cell receptor beta chain was sequenced for a study of pediatric ulcerative colitis. Sequenced by immunoSEQ multiplex PCR; TCRdb stores in-frame clones only, minus some. In the table there are 20,000 to 25,000 clones, roughly 71% of which are singletons. Rectal tissue came from one to two pinch biopsies taken at colonoscopy. The CDR3 covers 14 residues. Per germline, CDR1 MNHEY and CDR2 SVGAGI. The ends were cut back, 5 bases at V and 4 bases at J, with 12 bases in the middle. This clonotype originated in a boy between 10 and 17 years old with severe ulcerative colitis. The rearrangement joins TRBV6-5 to TRBJ1-5, with D hard to call. Sequenced material: gut tissue. The chain's CDR3 is CASSESARNQPQHF. The CDR3 DNA reads TGTGCCAGCAGTGAATCGGCCAGAAATCAGCCCCAGCATTTT.